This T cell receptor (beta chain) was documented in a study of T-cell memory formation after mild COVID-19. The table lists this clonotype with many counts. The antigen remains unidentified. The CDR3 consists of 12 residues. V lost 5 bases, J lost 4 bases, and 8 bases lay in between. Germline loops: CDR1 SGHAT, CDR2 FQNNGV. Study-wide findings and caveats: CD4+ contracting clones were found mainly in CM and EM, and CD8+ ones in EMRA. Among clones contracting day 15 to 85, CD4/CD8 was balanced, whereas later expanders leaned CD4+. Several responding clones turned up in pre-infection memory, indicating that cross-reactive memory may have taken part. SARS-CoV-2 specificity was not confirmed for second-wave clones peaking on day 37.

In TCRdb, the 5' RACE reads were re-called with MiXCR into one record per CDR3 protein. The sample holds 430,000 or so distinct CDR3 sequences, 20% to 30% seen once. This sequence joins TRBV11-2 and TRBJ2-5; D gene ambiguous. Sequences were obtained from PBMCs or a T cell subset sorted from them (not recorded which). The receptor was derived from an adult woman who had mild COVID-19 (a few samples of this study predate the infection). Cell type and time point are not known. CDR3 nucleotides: TGTGCCAGCAGCCCCCGGCGAGAGACCCAGTACTTC. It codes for CASSPRRETQYF.